This T cell receptor (beta chain) was sequenced for a study of human T cells and chemical hapten exposure. Study details: Donors were sensitized with 2% DPC on the upper inner arm. From small differences in pooled library volume came most of the variation in per-sample TCR yields. Patients having alopecia areata, totalis or universalis were mostly female. Overall study findings and caveats: The study found that DPC sensitization did not change TCRs above 1 in 1000 frequency.

TCRdb re-derived calls from the RACE reads in MiXCR, one entry per CDR3 protein. Counted here are tens of thousands of distinct CDR3 sequences, roughly 7.1% occurring once; the ten biggest clones make up roughly 1.5%. Worth noting for this clonotype: Its antigen is not identified.

Documented time point: patch test 1, 2 weeks after DPC sensitization. The treatment is: therapeutic diphenylcyclopropenone sensitization with weekly scalp DPC. Germline V gene sequence: CDR1 SGHAT, CDR2 FQNNGV. This CDR3 is built from 14 residues. The ends were cut back, 3 bases at V and 6 bases at J, with 11 bases in the middle. Material: whole blood, obtained in connection with sensitization to the hapten diphenylcyclopropenone (DPC). V gene TRBV11-2 combines with J gene TRBJ2-2; D may be TRBD1 (8 bases). This clonotype was obtained from a woman aged 30 to 39 with alopecia areata. Some clones in this sample may be carry-over from other donors' samples. The CDR3 loop reads CASSFTGGAGELFF. CDR3 DNA: TGTGCCAGCAGCTTTACAGGGGGGGCCGGGGAGCTGTTTTTT.